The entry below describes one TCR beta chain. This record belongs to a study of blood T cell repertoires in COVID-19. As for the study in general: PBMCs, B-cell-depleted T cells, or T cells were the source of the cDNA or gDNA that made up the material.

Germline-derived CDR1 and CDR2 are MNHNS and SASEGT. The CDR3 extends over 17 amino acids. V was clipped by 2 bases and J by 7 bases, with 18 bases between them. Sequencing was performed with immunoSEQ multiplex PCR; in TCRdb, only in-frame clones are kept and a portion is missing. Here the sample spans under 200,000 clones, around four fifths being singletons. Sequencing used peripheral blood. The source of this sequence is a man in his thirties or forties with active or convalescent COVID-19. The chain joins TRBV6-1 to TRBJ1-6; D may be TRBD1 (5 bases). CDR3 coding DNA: TGTGCCAGCAGTGAAAACTCAGGGATTCTGGGGAATTCACCCCTCCACTTT. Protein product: CASSENSGILGNSPLHF.